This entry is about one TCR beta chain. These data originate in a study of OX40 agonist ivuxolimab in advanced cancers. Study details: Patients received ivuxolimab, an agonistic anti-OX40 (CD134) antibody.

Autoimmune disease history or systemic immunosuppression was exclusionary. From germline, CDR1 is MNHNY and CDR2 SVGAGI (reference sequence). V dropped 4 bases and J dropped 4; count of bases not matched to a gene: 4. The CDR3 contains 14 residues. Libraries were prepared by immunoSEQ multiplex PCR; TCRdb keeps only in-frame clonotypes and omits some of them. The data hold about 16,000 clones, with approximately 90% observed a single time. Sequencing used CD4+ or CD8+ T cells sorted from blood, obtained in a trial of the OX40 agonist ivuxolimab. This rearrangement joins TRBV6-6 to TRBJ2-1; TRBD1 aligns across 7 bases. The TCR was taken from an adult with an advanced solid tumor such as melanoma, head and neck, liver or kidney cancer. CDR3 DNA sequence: TGTGCCAGCAGTTTGAGACAGGGTTACAATGAGCAGTTCTTC. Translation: CASSLRQGYNEQFF.